This T cell receptor (beta chain) was observed in a study of control samples from healthy donors and cancer patients. Profiling relied on immunoSEQ multiplex PCR, and the TCRdb table lists in-frame clones only, not all of them. The sample yields tens of thousands of clones, 75% to 90% seen once. The CDR3 is 15 amino acids. The germline V and J ends were trimmed by 5 bases and 4 bases, with 14 bases remaining between them. Germline loops: CDR1 SGHAT, CDR2 FQNNGV. Sequenced: blood. This chain uses TRBV11-2 with TRBJ1-4, with D possibly being TRBD1 (5 bases). The clonotype was recovered from a man aged 50 or older in good health. The CDR3 bases are TGTGCCAGCAGCGTGACCGGGACGGGTAATGAAAAACTGTTTTTT. The encoded protein is CASSVTGTGNEKLFF.